Each of the 22 T cell receptor beta chains below was sequenced from the same sample in a study of blood T cells in healthy people across ages. A second PCR of 7 to 11 cycles used a sample-barcoded 5' primer and a J-beta primer mix. TCRdb reanalysed the 5' RACE reads using MiXCR and keeps one entry per CDR3 protein. In the table there are over a million distinct CDR3 sequences, approximately 40% of which are singletons. The sequenced material came from blood. All receptors come from a woman younger than 35 in good health.

V gene TRBV6-1 combines with J gene TRBJ1-2, with 8 positions matching TRBD1. Losses at the gene ends were 6 bases for V and 6 bases for J; bases not matched to a gene: 9. In germline, CDR1 is MNHNS, CDR2 SASEGT. CDR3 size: 14 residues. The CDR3 DNA reads as TGTGCCAGCAGCGACTGGGACAGGCTAGATGGCTACACCTTC. It encodes CASSDWDRLDGYTF.

The chain uses TRBV9 and TRBJ1-1, with D maybe TRBD1 (5 bases). Germline V gives CDR1 SGDLS, CDR2 YYNGEE. This CDR3 region has 14 residues. Trimming took off 3 bases at V and 3 bases at J, with 12 bases between the two ends. The CDR3 bases are TGTGCCAGCAGCGCTGGACCGGGGGACACTGAAGCTTTCTTT. Its protein is CASSAGPGDTEAFF.

The rearrangement links TRBV4-2 to TRBJ2-2, with D perhaps matching TRBD2 (5 bases). V dropped 0 bases and J dropped 7 bases, with 12 bases sitting between them. Germline CDR1 is LGHNA and CDR2 is YNFKEQ. The CDR3 consists of 15 residues. CDR3 loop: CASSQDSSAIGELFF. CDR3 nucleotide sequence: TGTGCCAGCAGCCAAGATAGTAGCGCGATCGGGGAGCTGTTTTTT.

This chain joins TRBV12-3 or TRBV12-4 and TRBJ2-7; D remains unclear. The V end was cut by 7 bases, the J end by 0 bases, with 13 bases between. This CDR3 comprises 14 residues. CDR3 coding DNA: TGTGCCAGCACCCTAGAGCTAAGCTCCTACGAGCAGTACTTC. Protein product: CASTLELSSYEQYF.

This rearrangement joins TRBV5-1 to TRBJ2-1; TRBD1 agrees at 8 bases. Trimming removed 2 bases from V and 9 bases from J; junction bases left unmatched: 10. Germline V lookup: CDR1 SGHRS, CDR2 YFSETQ. The length of the CDR3 is 15 residues. CDR3 residues: CASSFRTGPTGEQFF. For the CDR3, the DNA is TGCGCCAGCAGCTTTAGGACAGGGCCTACTGGTGAGCAGTTCTTC.

The chain combines TRBV28 with TRBJ1-2, with D unclear. The CDR3 contains 12 residues. V lost 9 bases and J lost 0, with 8 bases in between. From germline, CDR1 is MDHEN and CDR2 SYDVKM. The CDR3 DNA follows: TGTGCCAGTAGGGATCCTAACTATGGCTACACCTTC. Translating it yields CASRDPNYGYTF.

This clonotype occurred a few times. The chain couples TRBV2 to TRBJ1-2; 8 bases fit TRBD1. The CDR3 totals 15 residues. In germline, CDR1 is SNHLY, CDR2 FYNNEI. The J segment lost 4 bases and the V segment lost 2 bases, leaving 6 bases of the junction unmatched. CDR3: CASSETTGEAYGYTF. The CDR3 nucleotides read TGTGCCAGCAGTGAAACGACAGGGGAGGCCTATGGCTACACCTTC.

The CDR3 region has the DNA TGTGCCAGCTCACGTAGGCAAGGGGAGACCCAGTACTTC. Translation gives CASSRRQGETQYF. The V call is TRBV18, the J call TRBJ2-5; D remains unclear. This CDR3 has 13 amino acids. Germline V lookup: CDR1 KGHSH, CDR2 LQKENI. V lost 4 bases and J lost 5, with 11 bases in between.

V and J are TRBV27 and TRBJ1-5; D gene unclear. Germline lookup yields CDR1 MNHEY and CDR2 SMNVEV (reference sequence). V lost 0 bases, J lost 0 bases, and 9 bases lay in between. The CDR3 contains 16 residues. CDR3 nucleotides: TGTGCCAGCAGTTTATCGGGGTGGCTTAGCAATCAGCCCCAGCATTTT. Protein sequence: CASSLSGWLSNQPQHF.

The chain links TRBV28 to TRBJ2-7, with TRBD2 matching 7 bases. There are 15 residues in the CDR3. Germline V gives CDR1 MDHEN, CDR2 SYDVKM. The V and J ends lost 5 bases and 0 bases, in that order; junction bases with no gene match: 7. The CDR3 sequence is CASSLPASGSYEQYF. The CDR3 coding sequence is TGTGCCAGCAGTCTGCCGGCTAGCGGCTCCTACGAGCAGTACTTC.

This chain joins TRBV10-3 and TRBJ2-3; D is unresolved. The CDR3 runs to 12 residues. V shed 4 bases and J shed 2 bases, with 4 bases lying between them. Germline lookup yields CDR1 ENHRY and CDR2 SYGVKD. The CDR3 region has the DNA TGTGCCATCAGTGGACCCACAGATACGCAGTATTTT. It is translated as CAISGPTDTQYF.

The chain carries TRBV27 and TRBJ1-6; D is unresolved. Trimming removed 8 bases at V and 6 bases at J, with 17 bases between. The V gene's germline CDR1 is MNHEY and CDR2 SMNVEV (reference sequence). The CDR3 has 15 residues. This CDR3 reads CASGIVGRFNSPLHF. The CDR3 DNA reads as TGTGCCAGCGGGATAGTAGGACGCTTTAATTCACCCCTCCACTTT.

The rearrangement links TRBV28 to TRBJ2-7; D may be TRBD1 (5 bases). This CDR3 spans 13 amino acids. The germline V gene has CDR1 MDHEN and CDR2 SYDVKM. Trimming removed 5 bases from V and 6 bases from J, with 14 bases in between. The CDR3: CASSNGALAEQYF. The DNA of the CDR3 is TGTGCCAGCAGTAATGGGGCTCTTGCCGAGCAGTACTTC.

The V and J genes are TRBV29-1 and TRBJ2-1, with D perhaps matching TRBD1 or TRBD2 (5 bases each). This CDR3 region has 13 residues. V was shortened by 7 bases and J by 3 bases, with 13 bases between the two germline ends. Germline assignment: CDR1 SQVTM and CDR2 ANQGSEA. CDR3 nucleotides: TGCAGCGCCCGGGACGAGATCTACAATGAGCAGTTCTTC. Its translation is CSARDEIYNEQFF.

V is TRBV6-6 and J is TRBJ2-5, with D hard to call. The CDR3 totals 16 residues. Trimming took 1 base from V and 2 from J, leaving 14 bases between them. Germline V gives CDR1 MNHNY, CDR2 SVGAGI (reference sequence). Here the CDR3 reads CASSYYRIPTQETQYF. CDR3 nucleotides: TGTGCCAGCAGTTACTACCGTATCCCTACGCAAGAGACCCAGTACTTC.

V and J are TRBV24-1 and TRBJ2-3, with TRBD2 matching 8 bases. Trimming at V came to 6 bases and at J to 1 base, leaving 2 bases not matched to a gene. Germline values: CDR1 KGHDR, CDR2 SFDVKD. The CDR3 has 14 amino acids. The chain's CDR3 is CATSPTSGTDTQYF. CDR3 sequence (DNA): TGTGCCACCAGTCCGACTAGCGGCACAGATACGCAGTATTTT.

This clonotype was found many times. J is TRBJ1-2 and V is TRBV25-1; D gene ambiguous. This CDR3 is 13 amino acids long. V was shortened by 5 bases and J by 4 bases, with 11 bases between the two germline ends. Germline V gives CDR1 MGHDK, CDR2 SYGVNS. The DNA of the CDR3 is TGTGCCAGCAGTCCCCAGGACGGCTATGGCTACACCTTC. This codes for CASSPQDGYGYTF.

This clonotype was detected only a few times. The chain employs TRBV7-2 and TRBJ2-5; 11 nucleotides line up with TRBD2. Losses at the gene ends were 4 bases for V and 2 bases for J; bases not matched to a gene: 3. Germline V lookup: CDR1 SGHTA, CDR2 FQGNSA. CDR3 length equals 15 residues. The CDR3 DNA reads TGTGCCAGCAGCTGGGGACTAGCGGCACAAGAGACCCAGTACTTC. It specifies CASSWGLAAQETQYF.

V usage is TRBV3-1 and J usage is TRBJ2-2, with a weak D call TRBD2 (6 bases). CDR3 length: 15 amino acids. Per the germline V gene, CDR1 is LGHDT and CDR2 is YNNKEL (reference sequence). V dropped 1 base and J dropped 7 bases, with 13 bases sitting between them. The CDR3 here is CASSQATSTNGELFF. CDR3 sequence (DNA): TGTGCCAGCAGCCAAGCAACTAGCACCAACGGGGAGCTGTTTTTT.

The sample holds one count of this clonotype. V gene TRBV4-3 combines with J gene TRBJ2-3; D remains ambiguous. Per germline, CDR1 LGHNA and CDR2 YSLEER. The V and J ends lost 5 bases and 3 bases respectively, with 12 bases between them. The length of the CDR3 is 14 residues. CDR3 sequence reads: CASSARRWTDTQYF. In nucleotides, the CDR3 is TGCGCCAGCAGCGCCCGTCGCTGGACAGATACGCAGTATTTT.

This clonotype was counted a few times. V usage is TRBV20-1 and J usage is TRBJ2-5; tentatively, D is TRBD1 or TRBD2 (6 bases each). The CDR3 totals 14 residues. Germline V lookup: CDR1 DFQATT, CDR2 SNEGSKA (reference sequence). The germline V and J ends were trimmed by 0 bases and 11 bases, with 19 bases remaining between them. The CDR3 here is CSARDGGFSGEQYF. In DNA, the CDR3 is TGCAGTGCTAGAGACGGGGGCTTTTCGGGTGAGCAGTACTTC.

This chain connects TRBV7-9 to TRBJ1-2; D is undetermined. Trimming removed 7 bases at V and 5 bases at J, with 14 bases between. CDR1 is SEHNR and CDR2 is FQNEAQ in the germline V gene (reference sequence). The CDR3 extends over 13 amino acids. The CDR3 DNA reads TGTGCCAGCAACATTGCCCCCGATTATGGCTACACCTTC. The encoded protein is CASNIAPDYGYTF.